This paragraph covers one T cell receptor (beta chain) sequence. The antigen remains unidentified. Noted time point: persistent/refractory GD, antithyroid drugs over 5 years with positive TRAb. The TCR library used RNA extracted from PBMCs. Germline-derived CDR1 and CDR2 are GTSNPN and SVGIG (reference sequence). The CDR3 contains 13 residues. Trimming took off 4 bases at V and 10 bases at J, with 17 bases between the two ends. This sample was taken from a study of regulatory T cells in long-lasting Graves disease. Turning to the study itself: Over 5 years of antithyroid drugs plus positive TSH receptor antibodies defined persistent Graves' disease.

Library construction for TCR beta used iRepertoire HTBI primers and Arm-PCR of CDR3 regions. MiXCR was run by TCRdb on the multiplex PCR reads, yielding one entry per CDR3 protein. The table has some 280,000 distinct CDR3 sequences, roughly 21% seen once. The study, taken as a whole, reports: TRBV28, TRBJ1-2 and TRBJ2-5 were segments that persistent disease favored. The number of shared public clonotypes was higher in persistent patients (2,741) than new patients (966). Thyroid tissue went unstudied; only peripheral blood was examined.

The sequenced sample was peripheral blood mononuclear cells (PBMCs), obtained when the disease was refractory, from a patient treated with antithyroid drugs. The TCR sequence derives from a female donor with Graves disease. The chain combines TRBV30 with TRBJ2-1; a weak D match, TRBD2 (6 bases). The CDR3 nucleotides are TGTGCCTGGACAGCGGGCGTCCCCGGAGAGCAGTTCTTC. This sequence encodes CAWTAGVPGEQFF.